These T cell receptor beta chains were read from a single sample in a study of T cells in Graves' hyperthyroidism and ophthalmopathy. TCRdb independently ran MiXCR on the multiplex PCR reads; one entry per CDR3 protein. In the table there are some 500,000 distinct CDR3 sequences, around 16% of which are singletons. The sequencing sample was made of blood. These receptors came from a woman aged 25 to 39 with Graves' ophthalmopathy. Both conserved end residues are part of each CDR3. D genes are given only for firm matches. Clone size is given for some rows only: seen once, a few or many times, or a class if the clone is expanded.

clone_size: many; v_call: TRBV28; d_call: -; j_call: TRBJ1-5; cdr3_nt: TGTGCCAGCACCCCCCCGGGGGCTTGGGTGCCCCAGCATTTT; cdr3_aa: CASTPPGAWVPQHF
clone_size: -; v_call: TRBV6-5; d_call: TRBD2; j_call: TRBJ2-1; cdr3_nt: TGTGCCAGCAGTTATCAGCGGGAGGGTCTCAATGAGCAGTTCTTC; cdr3_aa: CASSYQREGLNEQFF
clone_size: -; v_call: TRBV7-9; d_call: TRBD1; j_call: TRBJ1-1; cdr3_nt: TGTGCCAGCAGCTTAGGGGTGGGGACAGGGATCGCTGAAGCTTTCTTT; cdr3_aa: CASSLGVGTGIAEAFF
clone_size: many; v_call: TRBV28; d_call: TRBD2; j_call: TRBJ2-7; cdr3_nt: TGTGCCAGCAGTTTACCCCGGGACTTAGCGGGCTACGAGCAGTACTTC; cdr3_aa: CASSLPRDLAGYEQYF
clone_size: -; v_call: TRBV20-1; d_call: -; j_call: TRBJ2-4; cdr3_nt: TGCAGTGCTAACGCAGGGAGAGGGAAAAACATTCAGTACTTC; cdr3_aa: CSANAGRGKNIQYF
clone_size: many; v_call: TRBV7-2; d_call: TRBD1; j_call: TRBJ1-5; cdr3_nt: TGTGCCAGCAGCTTGACAGGGACCAATCAGCCCCAGCATTTT; cdr3_aa: CASSLTGTNQPQHF
clone_size: -; v_call: TRBV12-3/TRBV12-4; d_call: TRBD2; j_call: TRBJ2-5; cdr3_nt: TGTGCCAGCAGCCAGGCGGGAGTGGTGGGAGAGACCCAGTACTTC; cdr3_aa: CASSQAGVVGETQYF
clone_size: many; v_call: TRBV12-3/TRBV12-4; d_call: -; j_call: TRBJ2-5; cdr3_nt: TGTGCCAGCAGCTGGACAGTTGCAGAGACCCAGTACTTC; cdr3_aa: CASSWTVAETQYF
clone_size: many; v_call: TRBV9; d_call: TRBD2; j_call: TRBJ2-3; cdr3_nt: TGTGCCAGCAGCGTGACCGGGACTAGCGGCACAGATACGCAGTATTTT; cdr3_aa: CASSVTGTSGTDTQYF
clone_size: many; v_call: TRBV20-1; d_call: -; j_call: TRBJ1-2; cdr3_nt: TGCAGTGCTACCCTAGGGACGGCTGGCTACACCTTC; cdr3_aa: CSATLGTAGYTF
clone_size: many; v_call: TRBV6-1; d_call: TRBD2; j_call: TRBJ2-3; cdr3_nt: TGTGCCAGCAGTGAAACTAGCGGTACAGATACGCAGTATTTT; cdr3_aa: CASSETSGTDTQYF
clone_size: many; v_call: TRBV18; d_call: -; j_call: TRBJ2-5; cdr3_nt: TGTGCCAGCTCACCACCAGTCCTGGAGACCCAGTACTTC; cdr3_aa: CASSPPVLETQYF
clone_size: few; v_call: TRBV7-7; d_call: TRBD2; j_call: TRBJ2-5; cdr3_nt: TGTGCCAGCAGCCGACTAGCGGGGGAACAAGAGACCCAGTACTTC; cdr3_aa: CASSRLAGEQETQYF
clone_size: many; v_call: TRBV28; d_call: TRBD2; j_call: TRBJ2-5; cdr3_nt: TGTGCCAGCAGTAAAGAGGGAGGGGAGACCCAGTACTTC; cdr3_aa: CASSKEGGETQYF
clone_size: many; v_call: TRBV12-3/TRBV12-4; d_call: TRBD1; j_call: TRBJ1-5; cdr3_nt: TGTGCCAGCAGCCTGACAGGGGGTCAGCCCCAGCATTTT; cdr3_aa: CASSLTGGQPQHF
clone_size: many; v_call: TRBV6-2/TRBV6-3; d_call: -; j_call: TRBJ2-5; cdr3_nt: TGTGCCACCACGACAGACCAAGAGACCCAGTACTTC; cdr3_aa: CATTTDQETQYF
clone_size: -; v_call: TRBV20-1; d_call: TRBD1; j_call: TRBJ2-4; cdr3_nt: TGCAGTGCTGGGACAGGGAGGAACATTCAGTACTTC; cdr3_aa: CSAGTGRNIQYF
clone_size: many; v_call: TRBV6-2/TRBV6-3; d_call: TRBD2; j_call: TRBJ2-1; cdr3_nt: TGTGCCAGCAGACCTAGCGGGGCCCCCAATGAGCAGTTCTTC; cdr3_aa: CASRPSGAPNEQFF
clone_size: -; v_call: TRBV7-3; d_call: -; j_call: TRBJ2-2; cdr3_nt: TGTGCCAGCAGCCGGGACGGAACGAACACCGGGGAGCTGTTTTTT; cdr3_aa: CASSRDGTNTGELFF
clone_size: -; v_call: TRBV7-7; d_call: -; j_call: TRBJ2-5; cdr3_nt: TGTGCTAGCAGCCCCGGGACACTTCCACAAGAGACCCAGTACTTC; cdr3_aa: CASSPGTLPQETQYF
clone_size: few; v_call: TRBV6-1; d_call: TRBD1; j_call: TRBJ2-7; cdr3_nt: TGTGCCAGCAGATCCGGGACAGGGGTCTACGAGCAGTACTTC; cdr3_aa: CASRSGTGVYEQYF
clone_size: many; v_call: TRBV2; d_call: TRBD2; j_call: TRBJ2-3; cdr3_nt: TGTGCCAGCAAGCTAGCGGGAGTTGGCACAGATACGCAGTATTTT; cdr3_aa: CASKLAGVGTDTQYF
clone_size: few; v_call: TRBV18; d_call: -; j_call: TRBJ2-5; cdr3_nt: TGTGCCAGCTCACCACCGGCGGGCCCCGGGACCCAGTACTTC; cdr3_aa: CASSPPAGPGTQYF
clone_size: many; v_call: TRBV13; d_call: TRBD2; j_call: TRBJ2-1; cdr3_nt: TGTGCCAGCAGCCCCTCGACTAGCTCGGGTGAGCAGTTCTTC; cdr3_aa: CASSPSTSSGEQFF
clone_size: -; v_call: TRBV6-5; d_call: -; j_call: TRBJ2-7; cdr3_nt: TGTGCCAGCAGTTACTCTTTGGGATCCTACGAGCAGTACTTC; cdr3_aa: CASSYSLGSYEQYF
clone_size: many; v_call: TRBV30; d_call: -; j_call: TRBJ1-1; cdr3_nt: TGTGCCTGGAGTGTACAATGGGGCACTGAAGCTTTCTTT; cdr3_aa: CAWSVQWGTEAFF
clone_size: many; v_call: TRBV5-8; d_call: -; j_call: TRBJ1-5; cdr3_nt: TGTGCCAGCAGCTTGGGGCTACAGCCCCAGCATTTT; cdr3_aa: CASSLGLQPQHF
clone_size: many; v_call: TRBV5-1; d_call: TRBD1; j_call: TRBJ1-1; cdr3_nt: TGCGCCAGCAGCCTATTAGGGACAGACACTGAAGCTTTCTTT; cdr3_aa: CASSLLGTDTEAFF
clone_size: few; v_call: TRBV6-5; d_call: -; j_call: TRBJ1-1; cdr3_nt: TGTGCCAGCAGTTACGGGCGGGATGCTTTCTTT; cdr3_aa: CASSYGRDAFF
clone_size: many; v_call: TRBV10-3; d_call: TRBD2; j_call: TRBJ2-7; cdr3_nt: TGTGCCATCAGTGAGTCATCATTGAGGACTAGCGGGAGCATCGACGAGCAGTACTTC; cdr3_aa: CAISESSLRTSGSIDEQYF
clone_size: -; v_call: TRBV6-6; d_call: -; j_call: TRBJ2-2; cdr3_nt: TGTGCCAGCAGTTACTCCAAACTTGCGCGTGCCACCGGGGAGCTGTTTTTT; cdr3_aa: CASSYSKLARATGELFF
clone_size: few; v_call: TRBV20-1; d_call: TRBD1; j_call: TRBJ1-2; cdr3_nt: TGCAGTGCCACCCCGCAGGGGGGCGAAGGCTACACCTTC; cdr3_aa: CSATPQGGEGYTF
clone_size: -; v_call: TRBV2; d_call: TRBD2; j_call: TRBJ2-5; cdr3_nt: TGTGCCAGCAGTGTCTCTAGCGGGAGGGACCAAGAGACCCAGTACTTC; cdr3_aa: CASSVSSGRDQETQYF
clone_size: -; v_call: TRBV6-9; d_call: -; j_call: TRBJ2-4; cdr3_nt: TGTGCCAGCAGTTTCTCCCAGGCTGTTAGCCCGGATCAGTACTTC; cdr3_aa: CASSFSQAVSPDQYF
clone_size: many; v_call: TRBV30; d_call: -; j_call: TRBJ2-7; cdr3_nt: TGTGCCTGGAGTGTACACGGGAGTGACTACGAGCAGTACTTC; cdr3_aa: CAWSVHGSDYEQYF
clone_size: -; v_call: TRBV30; d_call: -; j_call: TRBJ1-1; cdr3_nt: TGTGCCTGGACCATTGGGACTGGGAACACTGAAGCTTTCTTT; cdr3_aa: CAWTIGTGNTEAFF
clone_size: many; v_call: TRBV12-3/TRBV12-4; d_call: TRBD2; j_call: TRBJ2-3; cdr3_nt: TGTGCCAGCAGACTAGCGGGAGGGGCCTCCGCAGATACGCAGTATTTT; cdr3_aa: CASRLAGGASADTQYF
clone_size: -; v_call: TRBV14; d_call: TRBD2; j_call: TRBJ2-5; cdr3_nt: TGTGCCAGCAGCCAAGGGGTAATAGCGGGAGTTGAGACCCAGTACTTC; cdr3_aa: CASSQGVIAGVETQYF
clone_size: -; v_call: TRBV6-2/TRBV6-3; d_call: -; j_call: TRBJ2-7; cdr3_nt: TGTGCCAGCAAGGCCCAGACCTACGAGCAGTACTTC; cdr3_aa: CASKAQTYEQYF
clone_size: few; v_call: TRBV10-3; d_call: TRBD2; j_call: TRBJ2-5; cdr3_nt: TGTGCCATCAGTTTCGGGACTAGCGGGAAAGAGACCCAGTACTTC; cdr3_aa: CAISFGTSGKETQYF
clone_size: -; v_call: TRBV19; d_call: -; j_call: TRBJ2-2; cdr3_nt: TGTGCCAGTAGCCACAGGGTAGGAGGGACCGGGGAGCTGTTTTTT; cdr3_aa: CASSHRVGGTGELFF
clone_size: many; v_call: TRBV30; d_call: -; j_call: TRBJ2-7; cdr3_nt: TGTGCCTGGCTAGGACAGCAATCCTACGAGCAGTACTTC; cdr3_aa: CAWLGQQSYEQYF